The clone carrying this T cell receptor (beta chain) was counted ten times or more. The target antigen is unknown. The V and J ends lost 4 bases and 4 bases respectively, with 7 bases between them. From germline, CDR1 is MNHEY and CDR2 SMNVEV (reference sequence). This CDR3 region has 12 residues. As part of library construction, unique molecular identifiers were attached to individual cDNA molecules. Via MiXCR, TCRdb re-called the 5' RACE reads, giving one row per CDR3 protein. The sample consists of around 70,000 distinct CDR3 sequences, 9% to 10% of them appearing once. The data were taken from a study of early T cells in non-severe SARS-CoV-2 infection. The overall study: Chains stayed unpaired after sequencing of bulk RNA from unsorted whole blood.

Study observations and caveats: CD4 and private specificities were missed by VDJdb matching, which favored anti-spike CD8 responses.

Sequenced here: whole blood, sampled at baseline. The sequence was obtained from an adult who was a healthcare worker with PCR-confirmed SARS-CoV-2 infection or an uninfected control (not recorded which). The chain recombines TRBV27 with TRBJ1-1; D not certain. CDR3 nucleotides: TGTGCCAGCAGTTCCTTGGGCACTGAAGCTTTCTTT. Its translation is CASSSLGTEAFF.